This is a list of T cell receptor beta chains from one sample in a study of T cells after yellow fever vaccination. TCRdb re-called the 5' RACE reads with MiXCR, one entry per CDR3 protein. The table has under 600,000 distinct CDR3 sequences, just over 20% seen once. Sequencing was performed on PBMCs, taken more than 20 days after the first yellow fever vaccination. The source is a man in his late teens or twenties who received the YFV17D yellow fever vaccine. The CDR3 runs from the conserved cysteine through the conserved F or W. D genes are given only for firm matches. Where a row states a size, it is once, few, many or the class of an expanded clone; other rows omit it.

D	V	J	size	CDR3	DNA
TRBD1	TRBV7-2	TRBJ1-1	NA	CASCLDRVNTEAFF	TGTGCCAGTTGCTTGGACAGGGTGAACACTGAAGCTTTCTTT
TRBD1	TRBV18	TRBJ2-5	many	CASSPGQDLETQYF	TGTGCCAGCTCACCGGGACAGGATTTGGAGACCCAGTACTTC
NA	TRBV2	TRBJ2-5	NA	CAVQGGETQYF	TGTGCCGTCCAAGGGGGGGAGACCCAGTACTTC
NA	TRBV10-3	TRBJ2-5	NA	CAISPTQGPKETQYF	TGTGCCATCAGTCCGACCCAGGGGCCGAAAGAGACCCAGTACTTC
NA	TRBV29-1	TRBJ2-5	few	CSVEGYPEGETQYF	TGCAGCGTGGAGGGGTACCCGGAGGGAGAGACCCAGTACTTC
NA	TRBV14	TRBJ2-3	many	CASSPRGNTDTQYF	TGTGCCAGCAGCCCGAGGGGCAACACAGATACGCAGTATTTT
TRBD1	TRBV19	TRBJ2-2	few	CASSITGVDTGELFF	TGTGCCAGTAGTATTACAGGGGTGGACACCGGGGAGCTGTTTTTT
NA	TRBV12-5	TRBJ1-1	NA	CASGFKVWAFF	TGTGCTAGTGGTTTTAAAGTGTGGGCTTTCTTT
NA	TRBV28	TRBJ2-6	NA	CASRSPPNVLTF	TGTGCCAGCAGAAGTCCGCCCAACGTCCTGACTTTC
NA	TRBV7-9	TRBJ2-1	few	CASSFARVPYNEQFF	TGTGCCAGCAGCTTTGCCCGGGTGCCCTACAATGAGCAGTTCTTC
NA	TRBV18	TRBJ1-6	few	CASSPPGSAESPLHF	TGTGCCAGCTCACCACCGGGATCGGCGGAATCACCCCTCCACTTT
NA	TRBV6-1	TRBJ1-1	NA	CASSGSEARRVAFF	TGTGCCAGCAGCGGGTCCGAGGCTCGGAGGGTCGCTTTCTTT
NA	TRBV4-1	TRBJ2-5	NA	CASSLNKASADQETQYF	TGCGCCAGCAGCCTGAATAAGGCCTCAGCGGACCAAGAGACCCAGTACTTC
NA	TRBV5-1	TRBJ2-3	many	CASKNRVTDTQYF	TGCGCCAGCAAAAACAGGGTTACAGATACGCAGTATTTT
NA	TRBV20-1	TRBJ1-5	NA	CSARPPGPPNQPQHF	TGCAGTGCTAGACCCCCCGGACCGCCGAATCAGCCCCAGCATTTT
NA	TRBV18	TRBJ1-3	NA	CASSPTDTGNTIYF	TGTGCCAGCTCACCGACTGATACTGGAAACACCATATATTTT
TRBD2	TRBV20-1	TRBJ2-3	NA	CSATTAGGPDTQYF	TGCAGTGCTACCACCGCGGGGGGGCCAGATACGCAGTATTTT
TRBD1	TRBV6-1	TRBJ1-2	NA	CASTRGHPPTANYGYTF	TGTGCCAGCACCAGGGGGCACCCACCAACCGCCAACTATGGCTACACCTTC
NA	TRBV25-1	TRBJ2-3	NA	CASSEWVTTTDTQYF	TGTGCCAGCAGTGAATGGGTGACAACCACAGATACGCAGTATTTT
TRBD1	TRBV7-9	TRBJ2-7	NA	CAITGQGDYEQYF	TGTGCCATCACGGGACAGGGAGACTACGAGCAGTACTTC
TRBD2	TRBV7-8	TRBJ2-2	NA	CASSLQTSGGAEGTGELFF	TGTGCCAGCAGCTTGCAGACTAGCGGGGGGGCCGAGGGCACCGGGGAGCTGTTTTTT
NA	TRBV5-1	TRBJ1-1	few	CASSLSGGVNTEAFF	TGCGCCAGCAGCTTGAGCGGGGGGGTGAACACTGAAGCTTTCTTT
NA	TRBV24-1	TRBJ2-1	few	CATQGWGNEQFF	TGTGCCACCCAGGGTTGGGGGAATGAGCAGTTCTTC
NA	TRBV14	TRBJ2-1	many	CANRGRAFF	TGTGCCAATCGGGGGCGGGCGTTCTTC
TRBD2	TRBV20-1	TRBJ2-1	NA	CSARVVLAGLHGHEQFF	TGCAGTGCTAGAGTTGTCCTAGCGGGGCTACACGGCCATGAGCAGTTCTTC
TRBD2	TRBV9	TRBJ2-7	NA	CASSPQSSGGYEQYF	TGTGCCAGCAGCCCACAGTCCAGCGGGGGCTACGAGCAGTACTTC
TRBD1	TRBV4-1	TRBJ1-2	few	CASRRAGDRDFYGYTF	TGCGCCAGCAGGCGGGCGGGTGACAGGGACTTCTATGGCTACACCTTC
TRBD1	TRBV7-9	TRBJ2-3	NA	CASSLVVRTGGHTQYF	TGTGCCAGCAGCTTAGTAGTGCGGACAGGGGGGCATACGCAGTATTTT
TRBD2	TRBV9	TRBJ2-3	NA	CASSVDLAGEDTQYF	TGTGCCAGCAGCGTAGACCTAGCGGGGGAGGATACGCAGTATTTT
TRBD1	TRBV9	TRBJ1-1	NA	CASSEGRQGNTEAFF	TGTGCCAGCAGCGAGGGGAGACAGGGGAACACTGAAGCTTTCTTT
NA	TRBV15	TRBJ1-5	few	CATSRPGTLQPQHF	TGTGCCACCAGCAGACCGGGCACTCTTCAGCCCCAGCATTTT
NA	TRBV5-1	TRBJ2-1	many	CASSPDYNEQFF	TGCGCCAGCAGCCCAGATTACAATGAGCAGTTCTTC
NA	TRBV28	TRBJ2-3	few	CASSSGFKDTQYF	TGTGCCAGCAGTTCAGGGTTTAAAGATACGCAGTATTTT
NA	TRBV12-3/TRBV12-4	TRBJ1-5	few	CASTLRWADFSNQPQHF	TGTGCCAGTACTCTTCGCTGGGCAGACTTTAGCAATCAGCCCCAGCATTTT
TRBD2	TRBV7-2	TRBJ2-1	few	CASSPPPLAEVNEQFF	TGTGCCAGCAGTCCCCCCCCACTAGCGGAGGTCAATGAGCAGTTCTTC
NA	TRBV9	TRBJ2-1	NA	CASSVAGPPSVFF	TGTGCCAGCAGCGTAGCTGGACCGCCCTCGGTGTTCTTC
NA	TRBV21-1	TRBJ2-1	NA	CASSNCNRTDSYNEQFF	TGTGCCAGCAGCAATTGCAATAGGACCGACTCCTACAATGAGCAGTTCTTC
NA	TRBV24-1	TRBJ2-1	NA	CATSRAGSDEQFF	TGTGCCACCAGTCGGGCAGGGTCGGATGAGCAGTTCTTC
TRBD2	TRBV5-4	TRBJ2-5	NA	CASSRGSAGGETQYF	TGTGCCAGCAGCCGGGGATCAGCGGGGGGAGAGACCCAGTACTTC
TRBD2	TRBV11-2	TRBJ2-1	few	CASSLNGASGGFPNEQFF	TGTGCCAGCAGCTTAAACGGGGCTAGCGGGGGGTTCCCGAATGAGCAGTTCTTC
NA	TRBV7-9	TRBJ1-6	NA	CASSLDGYSPLHF	TGTGCCAGCAGCTTAGATGGGTATTCACCCCTCCACTTT
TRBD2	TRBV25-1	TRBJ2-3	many	CASSERAGGVGDTQYF	TGTGCCAGCAGTGAACGGGCGGGGGGGGTTGGAGATACGCAGTATTTT
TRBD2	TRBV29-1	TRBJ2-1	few	CSPEAQGGNEQFF	TGCAGCCCCGAAGCCCAGGGAGGGAATGAGCAGTTCTTC